The clone carrying this TCR beta chain was recorded once. The data were obtained in a study of blood T cell repertoires in COVID-19. Study context: Researchers got acute and convalescent COVID-19 samples from the United States, Italy and Spain. T cells, B-cell-depleted T cells, or PBMCs supplied cDNA or gDNA.

The CDR3 is 14 amino acids. Germline CDR1 MDHEN, CDR2 SYDVKM. V lost 7 bases to trimming and J lost 3 bases, with 14 bases between them. Patients of the Seattle cohort, enrolled during active infection, were followed longitudinally. The authors' processing: Nucleated cell number was recorded as an estimate derived from reference gene primer amplification. Sequenced by immunoSEQ multiplex PCR; TCRdb stores in-frame clones only, minus some. The D gene and trimming were derived from the DNA, and the V and J assignments and clone size from that table. The top ten hold 0.85% to 0.9% of the sample, which has 250,000 to 350,000 clones, around 85% seen once.

The sample comprised peripheral blood. This sequence joins TRBV28 and TRBJ2-3; a weak D match, TRBD2 (6 bases). The receptor's source is a human donor with COVID-19, enrolled during active disease. The donor label of this sample is uncertain. Here the CDR3 DNA reads TGTGCCAGCACGAGGCTTGGAGGGACAGATACGCAGTATTTT. Amino acid sequence: CASTRLGGTDTQYF.